This entry concerns a single T cell receptor (beta chain). The CDR3 covers 15 residues. The germline CDR1 and CDR2 sequences are SGHRS and YFSETQ. V was shortened by 1 base and J by 0 bases, with 10 bases between the two germline ends. Authors' methods: Amplification with reference gene primers provided the estimates of nucleated cell counts. The protocol was immunoSEQ multiplex PCR, while the TCRdb copy is restricted to in-frame clones and leaves out a portion. V, J and clone size derive from that table, while D and trimming were established from the DNA sequence. The data contain 350,000 to 400,000 clones, nearly 90% of them singletons. This sample stems from a study of blood T cell repertoires in COVID-19. Everyone who took part was roughly 18 to 89 years old, and they came from about two dozen US areas. Each participant's cohort was designated according to participant-reported clinical history. The recovered donors of Cohort 3 showed two negative PCRs, clearance, or symptom resolution.

V usage is TRBV5-1 and J usage is TRBJ1-1, with a weak D call TRBD1 (5 bases). Material for sequencing was PBMCs or T cells enriched from blood (not recorded which). The sequence derives from a woman aged 25 to 39 who had recovered from COVID-19. The CDR3 protein is CASSLIGEVNTEAFF. In DNA, the CDR3 is TGCGCCAGCAGCTTGATAGGGGAAGTGAACACTGAAGCTTTCTTT.